This TCR beta chain is from a study of vaccination effects on CD4 cells after COVID-19. The wider study: The two convalescent patients provided samples 16 days and one week before vaccination. Findings of the study overall: Early post-infection timepoints were missing from the study, which also had few convalescent patients. Late post-vaccination samples showed marked contraction of infection- and vaccine-induced clones.

The CDR3 runs 13 residues. The V gene's germline CDR1 is SGHVS and CDR2 FQNEAQ. The V gene lost 5 bases and the J gene lost 4 bases, with 12 bases spanning the gap. To note about this clone: Its specificity is not known.

Antigen-specific CD4+ T cells were first expanded with viral peptide pools by the ViraFEST assay and only then sequenced. Culture lasted 10 days before CD4+ T cell isolation. The person was diagnosed with PCR-confirmed SARS-CoV-2 infection between March and December 2020. Every well housed two million PBMC, which grew in culture alongside around 9.9 IU/ml IL-2 and 10 ug/ml peptides. This table comes from immunoSEQ multiplex PCR, and its TCRdb copy is limited to in-frame clones, with some not included. The sample carries 20,000 or so clones, about 74% recorded once. Here the sequenced sample was CD4+ T cells from PBMCs cultured with SARS-CoV-2 spike peptides, taken before COVID-19 vaccination. The sequence was collected from a human donor who had a prior SARS-CoV-2 infection. V usage is TRBV7-8 and J usage is TRBJ2-7, with D hard to call. CDR3 DNA: TGTGCCAGCAGCCCTAAGCAGTGGTACGAGCAGTACTTC. Protein product: CASSPKQWYEQYF.